A selection of T cell receptor beta chains follows, all from one sample in a study of blood T cell repertoires in COVID-19. Assay: immunoSEQ multiplex PCR; the TCRdb copy retains only in-frame clones and omits some. This table holds 150,000 to 200,000 clones, around 76% found once. Sequencing was done on a sample of peripheral blood. The receptors stem from a woman aged 50 to 60 with active or convalescent COVID-19. CDR3s include the opening cysteine and the closing phenylalanine or tryptophan. Each record gives: CDR3 DNA, CDR3 protein, V gene, J gene, clone size, D gene. The D gene is left open where the match is weak. Some rows have no size entry. The others give once, few or many, or a class for an expanded clone.

cdr3_nt: TGTGCCAGCAGTGAAATAGCCTCTGGAGGAAACACCATATATTTT; cdr3_aa: CASSEIASGGNTIYF; v_call: TRBV2; j_call: TRBJ1-3; clone_size: .; d_call: .
cdr3_nt: TGTGCCAGCTCACCTAACCCAACCAGCGCCAGCTCCTACGAGCAGTACTTC; cdr3_aa: CASSPNPTSASSYEQYF; v_call: TRBV18; j_call: TRBJ2-7; clone_size: .; d_call: .
cdr3_nt: TGTGCCAGCAGCCCACAAGAGCGAGGGACAGGGGGCTACAATGAGCAGTTCTTC; cdr3_aa: CASSPQERGTGGYNEQFF; v_call: TRBV4-2; j_call: TRBJ2-1; clone_size: .; d_call: TRBD1
cdr3_nt: TGTGCCAGCAGTGTCAGGGGCCCCCAAGAGACCCAGTACTTC; cdr3_aa: CASSVRGPQETQYF; v_call: TRBV2; j_call: TRBJ2-5; clone_size: .; d_call: .
cdr3_nt: TGTGCCAGCATCCGACAGGGTCTCGCAGATACGCAGTATTTT; cdr3_aa: CASIRQGLADTQYF; v_call: TRBV6-5; j_call: TRBJ2-3; clone_size: few; d_call: TRBD1
cdr3_nt: TGTGCCAGCAGTGACGCGGGACATAATTCACCCCTCCACTTT; cdr3_aa: CASSDAGHNSPLHF; v_call: TRBV6-4; j_call: TRBJ1-6; clone_size: .; d_call: .
cdr3_nt: TGTGCCAGCAGTTATCCCGGGACAGGGAGGACTTTCTTT; cdr3_aa: CASSYPGTGRTFF; v_call: TRBV6-5; j_call: TRBJ1-1; clone_size: .; d_call: TRBD1
cdr3_nt: TGTGCCAGCACCCTAGCGGGATCCTACAATGAGCAGTTCTTC; cdr3_aa: CASTLAGSYNEQFF; v_call: TRBV19; j_call: TRBJ2-1; clone_size: .; d_call: TRBD2
cdr3_nt: TGTGCCAGCAGCTTGGGGGCTACACAGGTACTCTATGGCTACACCTTC; cdr3_aa: CASSLGATQVLYGYTF; v_call: TRBV5-6; j_call: TRBJ1-2; clone_size: .; d_call: .
cdr3_nt: TGTGCCAGCAGCTTAGGGCTTAATGAAAAACTGTTTTTT; cdr3_aa: CASSLGLNEKLFF; v_call: TRBV7-2; j_call: TRBJ1-4; clone_size: .; d_call: .